These 14 T cell receptor beta chains were sequenced from one sample in a study of cytomegalovirus exposure and HLA in healthy donors (dated by TCRdb to between 2016 and 2019). Receptor libraries were prepared by the immunoSEQ multiplex PCR assay. TCRdb holds this immuneACCESS table with in-frame rearrangements only. Some clones are missing; in checked studies, unresolved V genes explain under half, and the rest has no known cause. In all, the sample holds approximately 300,000 clones, and about nine tenths of those were seen once. The top ten clones comprise more than 0.8% of the sample. The sequencing sample was made of PBMCs. These receptor sequences come from a woman between 18 and 29 years old in good health and CMV-seronegative.

The chain recombines TRBV7-2 with TRBJ1-1; perhaps TRBD1 as D (6 bases). The CDR3 sequence is 15 residues long. Germline V gene lookup returns CDR1 SGHTA and CDR2 FQGNSA. V dropped 2 bases and J dropped 1 base, with 11 bases sitting between them. CDR3 region: CASSLQGIENTEAFF. The CDR3 bases are TGTGCCAGCAGCTTACAGGGGATCGAGAACACTGAAGCTTTCTTT.

The chain joins TRBV4-3 to TRBJ2-7; the D gene is possibly TRBD1 (5 bases). The germline CDR1 and CDR2 sequences are LGHNA and YSLEER. The CDR3 extends over 14 amino acids. V shed 0 bases and J shed 6 bases, with 12 bases lying between them. DNA for the CDR3: TGCGCCAGCAGCCAAGATAAGGGGAATGGCGAGCAGTACTTC. It codes for CASSQDKGNGEQYF.

The count of this clone is one. CDR3 loop: CASSLDGTASSGANVLTF. The DNA for the CDR3 is TGCGCCAGCAGCTTGGATGGGACAGCAAGCTCTGGGGCCAACGTCCTGACTTTC. This chain connects TRBV5-1 to TRBJ2-6, with TRBD1 identical over 7 bases. The length of the CDR3 is 18 residues. Losses at the gene ends were 0 bases for V and 0 bases for J; bases not matched to a gene: 6. Germline assignment: CDR1 SGHRS and CDR2 YFSETQ.

This rearrangement joins TRBV4-1 to TRBJ2-4, with 11 bases aligning to TRBD1. The CDR3 totals 17 residues. Germline CDR1 reads MGHRA; CDR2 reads YSYEKL. V gave up 1 base and J gave up 1 base; unmatched junction bases: 3. CDR3 nucleotide sequence: TGCGCCAGCAGCCAAGGAGGACAGGGGGCCGCCAAAAACATTCAGTACTTC. Protein: CASSQGGQGAAKNIQYF.

The chain combines TRBV30 with TRBJ2-1, with 14 bases fitting TRBD2. Germline V gene data show CDR1 as GTSNPN and CDR2 as SVGIG (reference sequence). The CDR3 consists of 15 residues. V lost 3 bases, J lost 9 bases, and 7 bases stayed unmatched. The CDR3 here is CAWSTGTSGSTEQFF. CDR3 in DNA: TGTGCCTGGAGCACCGGGACTAGCGGGAGCACTGAGCAGTTCTTC.

The chain carries TRBV4-3 and TRBJ1-1; D uncertain. The CDR3 is 15 residues long. Looked up from germline, CDR1 is LGHNA and CDR2 is YSLEER. Trimming took off 4 bases at V and 0 bases at J, with 12 bases between the two ends. CDR3 DNA sequence: TGCGCCAGCAGCCGGGAGGTCGGACTGAACACTGAAGCTTTCTTT. Its translation: CASSREVGLNTEAFF.

The V and J genes are TRBV14 and TRBJ1-1, with a possible D match to TRBD1 (6 bases). Trimming cost V 1 base and J 4 bases, with 13 bases left between them. CDR1 is SGHDN, CDR2 FVKESK, per germline. The CDR3 extends over 15 amino acids. The CDR3 DNA is TGTGCCAGCAGCCAAGCTCTGGGGGCCGGCACTGAAGCTTTCTTT. Its translation: CASSQALGAGTEAFF.

The chain has TRBV6-6 and TRBJ1-2; D is possibly TRBD1 (6 bases). Germline V CDR1 and CDR2: MNHNY, SVGAGI (reference sequence). CDR3 length equals 13 residues. With 6 bases removed from V and 13 bases from J, the gap between germline ends came to 21 bases. The CDR3 DNA reads TGTGCCAGCAGCCGCACTAGACAGGAACCCTGCACCTTC. Protein: CASSRTRQEPCTF.

The chain carries TRBV6-5 and TRBJ2-4, with D possibly matching TRBD2 (6 bases). Trimming cost V 6 bases and J 8 bases, with 14 bases left between them. This CDR3 has 13 residues. In germline, CDR1 is MNHEY, CDR2 SVGAGI. CDR3 protein: CASSRSPGDIQYF. CDR3 nucleotide sequence: TGTGCCAGCAGCCGATCTCCGGGGGACATTCAGTACTTC.

The chain is built from TRBV9 and TRBJ2-3; D not certain. Germline V gene data show CDR1 as SGDLS and CDR2 as YYNGEE. V lost 3 bases, J lost 0 bases, and 14 bases lay in between. There are 16 residues in the CDR3. CDR3 sequence: CASSADSRSSTDTQYF. CDR3 nucleotide sequence: TGTGCCAGCAGCGCCGACTCAAGATCTAGCACAGATACGCAGTATTTT.

The genes are TRBV5-1 and TRBJ1-5, with 9 nucleotides matching TRBD1. This CDR3 region has 14 residues. J lost 6 bases, V lost 4 bases, and 5 bases had no gene match. Germline V lookup: CDR1 SGHRS, CDR2 YFSETQ. The CDR3 loop is CASSRTGGIQPQHF. The CDR3 nucleotides are TGCGCCAGCAGCCGAACAGGGGGCATTCAGCCCCAGCATTTT.

The J gene is TRBJ2-7, the V gene TRBV6-5; TRBD2 matches at 7 bases. This CDR3 has 16 residues. With 2 bases clipped from V and 3 bases from J, the junction kept 10 bases outside the gene matches. Per germline, CDR1 MNHEY and CDR2 SVGAGI. DNA for the CDR3: TGTGCCAGCAGTTACGGGGCGGGGGACGGGGGCTACGAGCAGTACTTC. Translating it yields CASSYGAGDGGYEQYF.

The chain carries TRBV18 and TRBJ2-7, with 12 bases aligning to TRBD2. The junction had 6 bases not matched to a gene; V was cut back by 0 bases and J by 3 bases. The CDR3 runs to 17 residues. Germline-derived CDR1 and CDR2 are KGHSH and LQKENI. In DNA, the CDR3 is TGTGCCAGCTCACCACCCCTAGCGGGAGGGCCTGACTACGAGCAGTACTTC. Amino acids: CASSPPLAGGPDYEQYF.

The chain carries TRBV27 and TRBJ2-1; TRBD2 matches 13 bases. This CDR3 contains 17 residues. V was pared by 5 bases and J by 7 bases, with 11 bases of the junction left unmatched. CDR1 and CDR2 from the germline V gene are MNHEY and SMNVEV (reference sequence). The CDR3 spells CASSLGLAGVVANEQFF. CDR3 bases: TGTGCCAGCAGTCTCGGACTAGCGGGAGTAGTCGCGAATGAGCAGTTCTTC.